Listed below are T cell receptor beta chains from one sample, sequenced in a study of cytomegalovirus exposure and HLA in healthy donors. TCRdb's copy holds only in-frame clones and misses some; the assay was immunoSEQ multiplex PCR. The listing records tens of thousands of clones. What was sequenced was PBMCs. All receptors come from a middle-aged woman in good health and CMV-seropositive. Both conserved end residues are part of each CDR3. D genes are given only for firm matches.

D gene	V gene	J gene	CDR3 protein	CDR3 DNA
NA	TRBV18	TRBJ1-1	CASSRNRDTEAFF	TGTGCCAGCTCACGCAACAGGGACACTGAAGCTTTCTTT
NA	TRBV28	TRBJ2-3	CASRGQRGTDTQYF	TGTGCCAGCAGGGGACAGCGGGGGACAGATACGCAGTATTTT
NA	TRBV6-5	TRBJ2-3	CASSYSGLQRDTQYF	TGTGCCAGCAGTTACTCGGGACTGCAAAGAGATACGCAGTATTTT
NA	TRBV4-1	TRBJ1-1	CASSQVGNTEAFF	TGCGCCAGCAGCCAAGTCGGGAACACTGAAGCTTTCTTT
TRBD2	TRBV29-1	TRBJ2-5	CSVEPGTSGWGETQYF	TGCAGCGTTGAGCCCGGGACTAGCGGGTGGGGAGAGACCCAGTACTTC
NA	TRBV29-1	TRBJ2-1	CSVETGTPYNEQFF	TGCAGCGTCGAAACCGGGACACCTTACAATGAGCAGTTCTTC
NA	TRBV29-1	TRBJ1-2	CSDATGDNYGYTF	TGCAGCGATGCGACAGGCGACAACTATGGCTACACCTTC
TRBD1	TRBV5-1	TRBJ2-1	CASSFGTGAYNEQFF	TGCGCCAGCAGCTTTGGGACAGGTGCATACAATGAGCAGTTCTTC
TRBD2	TRBV5-1	TRBJ2-1	CASSLASLAGGNEQFF	TGCGCCAGCAGCTTGGCGTCGCTAGCGGGAGGGAATGAGCAGTTCTTC
TRBD1	TRBV18	TRBJ1-2	CASSHYDRVHGYTF	TGTGCCAGCTCGCACTATGACAGGGTGCATGGCTACACCTTC
TRBD1	TRBV7-3	TRBJ2-5	CASSWTGALQETQYF	TGTGCCAGCAGCTGGACAGGGGCCCTACAAGAGACCCAGTACTTC
TRBD2	TRBV7-6	TRBJ2-1	CASSLGGGRALGEQFF	TGTGCCAGCAGCTTAGGAGGCGGGAGGGCCCTCGGTGAGCAGTTCTTC
TRBD1	TRBV5-1	TRBJ1-2	CASSLRTGGGYGYTF	TGCGCCAGCAGCTTGCGGACAGGGGGAGGCTATGGCTACACCTTC
NA	TRBV19	TRBJ1-1	CASSIRGRTEAFF	TGTGCCAGTAGTATCCGCGGACGGACAGAAGCTTTCTTT
NA	TRBV6-6	TRBJ1-2	CASVGGNYGYTF	TGTGCCAGCGTGGGGGGTAACTATGGCTACACCTTC
NA	TRBV2	TRBJ1-2	CASSERRGANYGYTF	TGTGCCAGCAGTGAAAGGCGGGGGGCTAACTATGGCTACACCTTC
NA	TRBV29-1	TRBJ2-7	CSVQPSSYEQYF	TGCAGCGTACAGCCGAGCTCCTACGAGCAGTACTTC
NA	TRBV6-1	TRBJ2-7	CASSGVTYEQYF	TGTGCCAGCAGCGGGGTAACCTACGAGCAGTACTTC
NA	TRBV4-1	TRBJ2-1	CASSDLASDEQFF	TGCGCCAGCAGCGACCTAGCGTCGGATGAGCAGTTCTTC
NA	TRBV10-2	TRBJ1-2	CASRSGTHYGYTF	TGCGCCAGCAGATCCGGGACTCACTATGGCTACACCTTC
TRBD2	TRBV9	TRBJ2-2	CASSVGSSGITGELFF	TGTGCCAGCAGCGTAGGGTCTAGCGGCATAACCGGGGAGCTGTTTTTT
TRBD1	TRBV5-1	TRBJ1-2	CASSLGQGVTANYGYTF	TGCGCCAGCAGCTTGGGACAGGGGGTCACAGCTAACTATGGCTACACCTTC
NA	TRBV6-5	TRBJ2-7	CASRPRVSGAYEQYF	TGTGCCAGCAGGCCCCGGGTTAGCGGCGCCTACGAGCAGTACTTC
NA	TRBV4-1	TRBJ2-5	CASSEEASHRETQYF	TGCGCCAGCAGTGAAGAGGCTAGCCACAGAGAGACCCAGTACTTC
TRBD2	TRBV6-1	TRBJ2-1	CASRQTSGRLDEQFF	TGTGCCAGCAGGCAGACTAGCGGGAGGTTGGATGAGCAGTTCTTC
TRBD2	TRBV5-1	TRBJ2-5	CASSLDERLARTQYF	TGCGCCAGCAGCTTGGACGAGCGACTAGCGAGGACCCAGTACTTC
TRBD1	TRBV29-1	TRBJ1-2	CSVIGQVNGYTF	TGCAGCGTTATCGGACAGGTGAATGGCTACACCTTC
TRBD2	TRBV18	TRBJ2-1	CASSPLAGGGYNEQFF	TGTGCCAGCTCACCGCTCGCGGGAGGGGGCTACAATGAGCAGTTCTTC
NA	TRBV4-2	TRBJ2-2	CASSPTGSVVVFF	TGTGCCAGCAGCCCAACGGGGAGCGTCGTAGTGTTTTTT
NA	TRBV4-1	TRBJ1-5	CASSVMAGIRGNQPQHF	TGCGCCAGCAGCGTCATGGCAGGGATCAGGGGAAATCAGCCCCAGCATTTT
NA	TRBV5-4	TRBJ2-1	CASSLVPWSSYNEQFF	TGTGCCAGCAGCTTGGTTCCCTGGAGCTCCTACAATGAGCAGTTCTTC
TRBD1	TRBV9	TRBJ2-5	CASSLQGTTQETQYF	TGTGCCAGCAGCCTACAGGGGACAACTCAAGAGACCCAGTACTTC
TRBD2	TRBV5-6	TRBJ2-7	CASSHTTLTSGSIYEQYF	TGTGCCAGCAGCCACACCACCTTGACTAGCGGGAGTATCTACGAGCAGTACTTC
NA	TRBV9	TRBJ1-1	CASSVSGRGTTEAFF	TGTGCCAGCAGCGTAAGTGGACGGGGAACTACTGAAGCTTTCTTT
TRBD1	TRBV11-2	TRBJ1-2	CASSYRGGAAGYTF	TGTGCCAGCAGTTACAGGGGCGGGGCGGCTGGCTACACCTTC
TRBD1	TRBV4-1	TRBJ1-5	CASSHLEGQLPASNQPQHF	TGCGCCAGCTCCCATCTAGAGGGACAGCTCCCGGCTAGCAATCAGCCCCAGCATTTT
TRBD1	TRBV6-5	TRBJ2-3	CASSEQGAPDTQYF	TGTGCCAGCAGCGAACAGGGGGCCCCCGATACGCAGTATTTT
NA	TRBV13	TRBJ2-5	CASSLTQGGETQYF	TGTGCCAGCAGCTTAACACAGGGAGGGGAGACCCAGTACTTC
NA	TRBV2	TRBJ2-5	CASSVYREETQYF	TGTGCCAGCAGTGTTTACAGGGAAGAGACCCAGTACTTC
NA	TRBV7-6	TRBJ2-3	CASSRRGGEFTDTQYF	TGTGCCAGCAGCCGACGAGGGGGGGAATTCACAGATACGCAGTATTTT
NA	TRBV6-6	TRBJ2-7	CASSLNIVSYEQYF	TGTGCCAGCAGTTTGAACATCGTCTCCTACGAGCAGTACTTC
NA	TRBV4-3	TRBJ1-2	CASSQDRRVYGYTF	TGCGCCAGCAGCCAAGATCGCAGGGTCTATGGCTACACCTTC
TRBD1	TRBV5-1	TRBJ1-1	CASSPQGAESTEAFF	TGCGCCAGCAGCCCACAGGGGGCGGAGAGCACTGAAGCTTTCTTT
NA	TRBV6-5	TRBJ1-2	CASSYSPQVVGYTF	TGTGCCAGCAGTTACTCTCCACAGGTCGTTGGCTACACCTTC
NA	TRBV6-5	TRBJ1-1	CASRGNTEAFF	TGTGCCAGTCGAGGAAACACTGAAGCTTTCTTT
TRBD2	TRBV29-1	TRBJ2-1	CSGGRRLAGYNEQFF	TGCAGCGGGGGGAGGCGACTAGCGGGCTACAATGAGCAGTTCTTC
TRBD1	TRBV6-5	TRBJ2-3	CASSYRQGARDTQYF	TGTGCCAGCAGTTACCGACAGGGGGCACGGGATACGCAGTATTTT
NA	TRBV6-5	TRBJ1-2	CASSPGLNQRGYTF	TGTGCCAGCAGCCCGGGACTCAACCAAAGGGGCTACACCTTC
NA	TRBV27	TRBJ2-1	CASSARVPTYNEQFF	TGTGCCAGCAGTGCTAGAGTCCCCACTTACAATGAGCAGTTCTTC
NA	TRBV28	TRBJ1-5	CASSLFGSFYQPQHF	TGTGCCAGCAGTTTATTCGGGAGCTTTTATCAGCCCCAGCATTTT
NA	TRBV7-9	TRBJ2-5	CASSSDRFETQYF	TGTGCCAGCAGCTCAGACAGGTTCGAGACCCAGTACTTC
NA	TRBV28	TRBJ2-7	CASSLAPYSYEQYF	TGTGCCAGCAGTCTAGCCCCTTACTCCTACGAGCAGTACTTC
NA	TRBV18	TRBJ1-1	CASSPPSVGTEAFF	TGTGCCAGCTCACCGCCGAGTGTCGGGACTGAAGCTTTCTTT
NA	TRBV30	TRBJ2-7	CAWSVVGEQYF	TGTGCCTGGAGTGTAGTGGGCGAGCAGTACTTC
NA	TRBV10-2	TRBJ1-1	CASSEPYGNTEAFF	TGCGCCAGCAGTGAGCCCTACGGGAACACTGAAGCTTTCTTT